The TCR beta chain under discussion was sequenced for a study of blood T cells in healthy people across ages. For this clonotype: What it recognizes is unknown.

A second PCR of about 6 to 12 cycles used a sample-barcoded 5' primer and a J-beta primer mix. Each CDR3 protein gets one entry after TCRdb re-called the 5' RACE reads with MiXCR. The sample lists 700,000 to 850,000 distinct CDR3 sequences, roughly 50% occurring once. This CDR3 has 14 residues. Study observations and caveats: The lack of PBMC sorting stopped any conclusive naive versus antigen-experienced comparison.

The chain links TRBV21-1 to TRBJ2-7; the table's D call, TRBD1, has no DNA check behind it. TRBV21-1 is annotated as a pseudogene. The sequence derives from a man older than 75 in good health. Material for sequencing was blood. CDR3 in DNA: TGTGCCAGCAGCAGAGGACAGGGTCGCAACGAGCAGTACTTC. This translates into CASSRGQGRNEQYF.